A single sample is the source of the 18 T cell receptor beta chains below, sequenced in a study of beta chain features in type 1 diabetes. The sequenced template was cDNA made from the entire isolated RNA. Assay: immunoSEQ multiplex PCR; the TCRdb copy retains only in-frame clones and omits some. The sample shows just over 450,000 clones, around 28% of them seen only once. Sequenced: naive CD4+ T cells from blood. These receptors were obtained from a young man in good health.

The V gene is TRBV4-3, the J gene TRBJ2-1; 10 positions match TRBD2. The germline gives CDR1 LGHNA, CDR2 YSLEER. The CDR3 loop spans 16 amino acids. The trim removed 0 bases at V and 9 bases at J, leaving 8 bases unmatched. CDR3 region: CASSQEVEREGGEQFF. CDR3 in DNA: TGCGCCAGCAGCCAAGAAGTTGAGCGGGAGGGCGGTGAGCAGTTCTTC.

CDR3 sequence reads: CAWSPVVAGVDTQYF. The CDR3 DNA sequence: TGTGCCTGGAGCCCCGTAGTAGCGGGAGTAGATACGCAGTATTTT. This chain connects TRBV30 to TRBJ2-3, with 9 positions matching TRBD2. Germline CDR1 reads GTSNPN; CDR2 reads SVGIG (reference sequence). V dropped 3 bases and J dropped 5; count of bases not matched to a gene: 9. This CDR3 contains 15 residues.

CDR3 nucleotides: TGTGCCAGCAGACGGCGGACAGGGGGACCTGGCGAGCAGTACTTC. This codes for CASRRRTGGPGEQYF. The chain couples TRBV28 to TRBJ2-7, with 10 positions matching TRBD1. Trimming cost V 6 bases and J 6 bases; bases outside gene matches: 11. Germline V gives CDR1 MDHEN, CDR2 SYDVKM. This CDR3 is built from 15 residues.

The chain's CDR3 is CASSAETYGYTF. DNA for the CDR3: TGTGCCAGCAGCGCGGAGACATATGGCTACACCTTC. This chain uses TRBV7-9 with TRBJ1-2; D call uncertain. In germline, CDR1 is SEHNR, CDR2 FQNEAQ (reference sequence). This CDR3 has 12 residues. The V gene lost 5 bases and the J gene lost 5 bases, with 9 bases spanning the gap. The variable domain in full, completed from reference TRBV7-9 and TRBJ1-2, reads DTGVSQNPRHKITKRGQNVTFRCDPISEHNRLYWYRQTLGQGPEFLTYFQNEAQLEKSRLLSDRFSAERPKGSFSTLEIQRTEQGDSAMYLCASSAETYGYTFGSGTRLTVV.

The chain recombines TRBV11-3 with TRBJ2-1; 7 bases align to TRBD2. Unmatched junction bases numbered 3, after V lost 1 base and J lost 6 bases. CDR1 SGHNT and CDR2 YENEEA come from the germline V gene. CDR3 size: 14 residues. CDR3 sequence: CASSLALAINEQFF. CDR3 sequence (DNA): TGTGCCAGCAGCTTAGCACTAGCGATCAATGAGCAGTTCTTC.

There are a few counts of this clone. The gene calls are TRBV5-6 and TRBJ2-1, with 9 bases aligning to TRBD1. V dropped 0 bases and J dropped 12; count of bases not matched to a gene: 1. The CDR3 is made up of 12 amino acids. In germline, CDR1 is SGHDT, CDR2 YYEEEE. CDR3 sequence reads: CASSLVDRGQFF. The CDR3 region has the DNA TGTGCCAGCAGCTTGGTGGACAGGGGGCAGTTCTTC.

This clone showed up just a few times. The V call is TRBV7-9, the J call TRBJ2-7; 8 bases align to TRBD1. V trimming: 1 base; J trimming: 2 bases; junction bases outside the gene matches: 7. This CDR3 is 16 amino acids long. Germline lookup yields CDR1 SEHNR and CDR2 FQNEAQ (reference sequence). The CDR3 loop reads CASSLGRGQAAYEQYF. CDR3 in DNA: TGTGCCAGCAGCTTAGGTAGGGGACAGGCGGCCTACGAGCAGTACTTC. Together with reference TRBV7-9 and TRBJ2-7, the CDR3 gives the full variable domain: DTGVSQNPRHKITKRGQNVTFRCDPISEHNRLYWYRQTLGQGPEFLTYFQNEAQLEKSRLLSDRFSAERPKGSFSTLEIQRTEQGDSAMYLCASSLGRGQAAYEQYFGPGTRLTVT.

V gene TRBV25-1 combines with J gene TRBJ2-3; tentatively, D is TRBD1 (5 bases). The CDR3 is 15 amino acids. Trimming stripped 4 bases from V and 1 base from J, with 12 bases between. Germline CDR1 is MGHDK and CDR2 is SYGVNS. The CDR3 DNA follows: TGTGCCAGCAGTGCACGGTTAGGGGGCACAGATACGCAGTATTTT. The encoded protein is CASSARLGGTDTQYF. The variable domain in full, completed from reference TRBV25-1 and TRBJ2-3, reads EADIYQTPRYLVIGTGKKITLECSQTMGHDKMYWYQQDPGMELHLIHYSYGVNSTEKGDLSSESTVSRIRTEHFPLTLESARPSHTSQYLCASSARLGGTDTQYFGPGTRLTVL.

This clone was seen a single time. The genes are TRBV2 and TRBJ2-5; either TRBD1 or TRBD2 may fit D (5 bases each). Looked up from germline, CDR1 is SNHLY and CDR2 is FYNNEI. V lost 4 bases and J lost 9, with 6 bases in between. The CDR3 runs 10 residues. The CDR3 DNA is TGTGCCAGCAGTGTGGGGGCCCAGTACTTC. Residues: CASSVGAQYF.

CDR3 DNA sequence: TGTGCCAGCAGCCAATATGCTAGCGGGAGCTACAATGAGCAGTTCTTC. This codes for CASSQYASGSYNEQFF. V gene TRBV16 combines with J gene TRBJ2-1; 10 bases are shared with TRBD2. Trimming took 1 base from V and 3 from J; bases not matched to a gene: 3. This CDR3 region has 16 residues. Germline V gene lookup returns CDR1 KGHSY and CDR2 FQNENV.

Comment on this clone: This sample also contains other DNA sequences that code for the same CDR3. The gene calls are TRBV20-1 and TRBJ2-5; 7 nucleotides agree with TRBD2. CDR1 is DFQATT and CDR2 is SNEGSKA in the germline V gene (reference sequence). V was pared by 6 bases and J by 4 bases, with 2 bases of the junction left unmatched. This CDR3 is built from 11 residues. The CDR3 sequence is CSAGLRETQYF. CDR3 nucleotides: TGCAGTGCGGGACTAAGAGAGACCCAGTACTTC.

The chain combines TRBV4-3 with TRBJ2-5; D gene unclear. The germline V gene encodes CDR1 LGHNA and CDR2 YSLEER. V shed 0 bases and J shed 5 bases, with 7 bases lying between them. This CDR3 spans 13 amino acids. The CDR3 DNA follows: TGCGCCAGCAGCCAAGATCGCTGGGAGACCCAGTACTTC. It specifies CASSQDRWETQYF.

A note on this clone: Other nucleotide sequences from this sample produce the same CDR3. The chain carries TRBV28 and TRBJ1-2; D gene uncertain. Trimming pared 4 bases from V and 2 bases from J, leaving 2 bases between. The CDR3 spans 11 residues. CDR1 and CDR2 (germline): MDHEN, SYDVKM. CDR3 nucleotides: TGTGCCAGCAGTTCGAACTATGGCTACACCTTC. Its protein product is CASSSNYGYTF.

V usage is TRBV29-1 and J usage is TRBJ2-1, with 9 bases identical to TRBD2. The CDR3 consists of 13 residues. Germline CDR1 SQVTM, CDR2 ANQGSEA. J lost 5 bases, V lost 6 bases, and 5 bases had no gene match. CDR3 coding DNA: TGCAGCGTCCTAGCGGGGTTTAACAATGAGCAGTTCTTC. As protein: CSVLAGFNNEQFF.

This chain links TRBV30 with TRBJ2-7; 10 positions match TRBD2. The CDR3 loop spans 17 amino acids. V was pared by 3 bases and J by 0 bases, with 11 bases of the junction left unmatched. Germline V gene lookup returns CDR1 GTSNPN and CDR2 SVGIG (reference sequence). The CDR3 nucleotides read TGTGCCTGGAGGCCCTCTCCGGGACTAGCGAGCTCCTACGAGCAGTACTTC. Translation gives CAWRPSPGLASSYEQYF.

The CDR3: CSVGLVSETQYF. The CDR3 DNA sequence: TGCAGCGTTGGACTAGTCTCCGAGACCCAGTACTTC. The chain carries TRBV29-1 and TRBJ2-5; a weak D match, TRBD2 (6 bases). CDR1 and CDR2 (germline): SQVTM, ANQGSEA. The CDR3 sequence is 12 residues long. V was clipped by 4 bases and J by 5 bases, with 11 bases between them.

This clone was picked up a small number of times. V usage is TRBV29-1 and J usage is TRBJ2-3; possibly TRBD2 for D (6 bases). This CDR3 region has 15 residues. Germline V gene data show CDR1 as SQVTM and CDR2 as ANQGSEA. V lost 4 bases and J 2 bases, leaving 16 bases between the germline ends. This CDR3 reads CSVGLAAGYTDTQYF. CDR3 DNA: TGCAGCGTTGGGCTCGCGGCGGGGTACACAGATACGCAGTATTTT.

The rearrangement uses TRBV28 and TRBJ1-1, with D hard to call. Germline V gene data show CDR1 as MDHEN and CDR2 as SYDVKM. The CDR3 loop spans 12 amino acids. The V gene lost 6 bases and the J gene lost 4 bases, with 9 bases spanning the gap. The CDR3 reads CASRTRSTEAFF. Written as DNA, the CDR3 is TGTGCCAGCAGAACTCGGTCCACTGAAGCTTTCTTT.